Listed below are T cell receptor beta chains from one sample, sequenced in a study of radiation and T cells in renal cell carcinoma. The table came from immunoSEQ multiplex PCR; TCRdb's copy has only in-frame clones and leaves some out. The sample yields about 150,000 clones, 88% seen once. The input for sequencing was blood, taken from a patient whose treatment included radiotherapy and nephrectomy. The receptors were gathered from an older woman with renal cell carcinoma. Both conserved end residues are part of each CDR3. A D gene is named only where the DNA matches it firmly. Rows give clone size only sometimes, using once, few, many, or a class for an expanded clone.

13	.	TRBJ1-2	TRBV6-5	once	TGTGCCAGTTTCGGGGGGGCCTTCTATGGCTACACCTTC	CASFGGAFYGYTF
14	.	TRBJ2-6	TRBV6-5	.	TGTGCCAGCAGTAACAGGGCTGGGGCCAACGTCCTGACTTTC	CASSNRAGANVLTF
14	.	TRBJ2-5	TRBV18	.	TGTGCCAGCTCACCACCGCCAGGGGGGGAGACCCAGTACTTC	CASSPPPGGETQYF
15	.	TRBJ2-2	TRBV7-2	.	TGTGCCAGCAGCTTACAATTTCCGAACACCGGGGAGCTGTTTTTT	CASSLQFPNTGELFF
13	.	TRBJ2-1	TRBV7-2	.	TGTGCCAGCAGCTTAGGGTTCCTAGTTGAGCAGTTCTTC	CASSLGFLVEQFF
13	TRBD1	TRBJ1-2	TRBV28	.	TGTGCCAGCAGGACAGGGAACCCCGATGGCTACACCTTC	CASRTGNPDGYTF
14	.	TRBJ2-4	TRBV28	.	TGTGCCAGCAGGAGAGGGAAAGCCAAAAACATTCAGTACTTC	CASRRGKAKNIQYF
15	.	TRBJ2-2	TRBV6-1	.	TGTGCCAGCACCCGTCAAACAGGGCGGACCGGGGAGCTGTTTTTT	CASTRQTGRTGELFF
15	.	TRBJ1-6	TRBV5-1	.	TGCGCCAGCCGTTTCACGAGGGGGTCGAATTCACCCCTCCACTTT	CASRFTRGSNSPLHF
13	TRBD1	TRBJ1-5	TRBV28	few	TGTGCCAGCAGAGGACAGGGGCTTCGGACCCAGCATTTT	CASRGQGLRTQHF
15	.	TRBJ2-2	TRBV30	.	TGTGCCTGGAGTCCAGGGACGGCTAACACCGGGGAGCTGTTTTTT	CAWSPGTANTGELFF
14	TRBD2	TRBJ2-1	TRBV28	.	TGTGCCAGCAGTTTGCTAGCGGGGCTCAATGAGCAGTTCTTC	CASSLLAGLNEQFF
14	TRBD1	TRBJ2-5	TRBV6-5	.	TGTGCCAGCAGTCCCGGGACAGGGGCGGTGACCCAGTACTTC	CASSPGTGAVTQYF
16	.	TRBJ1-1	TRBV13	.	TGTGCCAGCAGCTTACACCAGGGAGTCATGAACACTGAAGCTTTCTTT	CASSLHQGVMNTEAFF
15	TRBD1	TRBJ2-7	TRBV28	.	TGTGCCAGCAGTCCCGGACAGGGGTGGTCCTACGAGCAGTACTTC	CASSPGQGWSYEQYF
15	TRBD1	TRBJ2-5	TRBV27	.	TGTGCCAGCAGTTCCCGGACAGGGGGACGGAAGACCCAGTACTTC	CASSSRTGGRKTQYF
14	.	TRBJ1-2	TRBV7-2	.	TGTGCCAGCAGCATGGAGTTCAGGATTGGTGGCTACACCTTC	CASSMEFRIGGYTF
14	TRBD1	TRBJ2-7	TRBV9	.	TGTGCCAGCAGCAAGGGACAGGGGGCCTACGAGCAGTACTTC	CASSKGQGAYEQYF
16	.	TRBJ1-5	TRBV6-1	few	TGTGCCAGCAGTGAAAGCAGCAGCAGGGGCAATCAGCCCCAGCATTTT	CASSESSSRGNQPQHF
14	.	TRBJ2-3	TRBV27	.	TGTGCCAGCAGTCCCCGGGTCGTTGGAGATACGCAGTATTTT	CASSPRVVGDTQYF
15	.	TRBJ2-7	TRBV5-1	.	TGCGCCAGCAGAAGTACGTTAGGTTTTCGTTACGAGCAGTACTTC	CASRSTLGFRYEQYF
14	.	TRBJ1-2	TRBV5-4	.	TGTGCCAGCAGCTCCCTGGTAAATAACTATGGCTACACCTTC	CASSSLVNNYGYTF
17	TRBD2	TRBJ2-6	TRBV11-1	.	TGTGCCAGCACTTCGGGGACTACAAGCTCTGGGGCCAACGTCCTGACTTTC	CASTSGTTSSGANVLTF
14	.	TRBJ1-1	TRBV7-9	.	TGTGCCAGCAGCCCCGTGCAGCTGAACACTGAAGCTTTCTTT	CASSPVQLNTEAFF
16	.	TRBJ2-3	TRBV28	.	TGTGCCAGCAGTGATCCTCGGGGGGCTAGCACAGATACGCAGTATTTT	CASSDPRGASTDTQYF
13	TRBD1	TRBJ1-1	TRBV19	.	TGTGCCAGTACTGAAACAGGGGGCGTTCAAGCTTTCTTT	CASTETGGVQAFF
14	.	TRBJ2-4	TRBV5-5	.	TGTGCCAGCAGCTTGGCGGCGGGGAGAGACATTCAGTACTTC	CASSLAAGRDIQYF
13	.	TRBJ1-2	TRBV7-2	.	TGTGCCAGCAGCGTCGACAGGTCCAATGGCTACACCTTC	CASSVDRSNGYTF
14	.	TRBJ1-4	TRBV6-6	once	TGTGCCAGCAGTCCCCAGAGGGCGGGGGAAAAACTGTTTTTT	CASSPQRAGEKLFF
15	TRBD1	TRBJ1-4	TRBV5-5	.	TGTGCCAGCAGCTTGGACGGGACAGTTAATGAAAAACTGTTTTTT	CASSLDGTVNEKLFF
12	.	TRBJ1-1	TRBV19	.	TGTGCCAGTAATACAGGACGCACTGAAGCTTTCTTT	CASNTGRTEAFF
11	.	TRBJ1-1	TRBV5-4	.	TGTGCCAGCAGCTTCGGGCCTGAAGCTTTCTTT	CASSFGPEAFF
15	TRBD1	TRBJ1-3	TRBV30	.	TGTGCCTGGACAGGGACAGGGTACTCTGGAAACACCATATATTTT	CAWTGTGYSGNTIYF
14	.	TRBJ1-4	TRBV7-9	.	TGTGCCAGCAGCCTGGCAGGGTCAGGGGAAAAACTGTTTTTT	CASSLAGSGEKLFF
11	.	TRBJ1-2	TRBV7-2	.	TGTGCCAGCACGGACAACTATGGCTACACCTTC	CASTDNYGYTF
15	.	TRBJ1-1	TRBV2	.	TGTGCCAGCAGTGAGGCTGGACGGTTGAACACTGAAGCTTTCTTT	CASSEAGRLNTEAFF
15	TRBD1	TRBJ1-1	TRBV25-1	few	TGTGCCAGCACCTCCCTCAGGGGGTATAGGACTGAAGCTTTCTTT	CASTSLRGYRTEAFF
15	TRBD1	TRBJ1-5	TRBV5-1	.	TGCGCCAGCAGCTTAACAGGGGGCGCAGGTCAGCCCCAGCATTTT	CASSLTGGAGQPQHF
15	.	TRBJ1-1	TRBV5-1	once	TGCGCCAGCAGCATCACCGGGACGGGGAACACTGAAGCTTTCTTT	CASSITGTGNTEAFF
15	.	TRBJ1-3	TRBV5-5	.	TGTGCCAGCACCCGAGGGGACCGCTCTGGAAACACCATATATTTT	CASTRGDRSGNTIYF
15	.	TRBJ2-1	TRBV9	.	TGTGCCAGCAGCGCCGCAGGGGTACCCTACAATGAGCAGTTCTTC	CASSAAGVPYNEQFF
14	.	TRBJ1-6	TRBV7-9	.	TGTGCCAGCAGCTTACAGGGTAACAATTCACCCCTCCACTTT	CASSLQGNNSPLHF
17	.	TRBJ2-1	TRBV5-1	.	TGCGCCAGCAGCTTGGCCTCAGTGTTCTTCGGCTACAATGAGCAGTTCTTC	CASSLASVFFGYNEQFF
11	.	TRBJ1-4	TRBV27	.	TGTGCCAGCAGGAAGGGGGAAAAACTGTTTTTT	CASRKGEKLFF
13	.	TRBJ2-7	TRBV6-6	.	TGTGCCAGCAGTTACTGGGGGGCACACGAGCAGTACTTC	CASSYWGAHEQYF
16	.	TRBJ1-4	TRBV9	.	TGTGCCAGCAGCGTCGGGACAACTCAAACTAATGAAAAACTGTTTTTT	CASSVGTTQTNEKLFF
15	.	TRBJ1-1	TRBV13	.	TGTGCCAGCAGCAGAAACGCTGGACAGAACACTGAAGCTTTCTTT	CASSRNAGQNTEAFF
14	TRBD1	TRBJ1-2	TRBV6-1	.	TGTGCCAGCAGGGGACAGGGGGTTAACTATGGCTACACCTTC	CASRGQGVNYGYTF
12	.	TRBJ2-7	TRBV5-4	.	TGTGCCAGCAGCTTTGGGACGGGAGAGCAGTACTTC	CASSFGTGEQYF
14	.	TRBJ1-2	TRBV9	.	TGTGCCAGCAGCGACATGGGCCAACTCTATGGCTACACCTTC	CASSDMGQLYGYTF
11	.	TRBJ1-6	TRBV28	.	TGTGCCAGCAGTTTAGGGTCACCCCTCCACTTT	CASSLGSPLHF
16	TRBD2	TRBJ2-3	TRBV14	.	TGTGCCAGCAGCCCCAGCCGGAGCGGGGGGACAGATACGCAGTATTTT	CASSPSRSGGTDTQYF
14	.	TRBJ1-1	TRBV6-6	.	TGTGCCAGCAGTTACACCCCGGGGGGTATTGAAGCTTTCTTT	CASSYTPGGIEAFF
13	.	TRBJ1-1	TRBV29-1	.	TGCAGCGTTGAGGCACGTATGAACACTGAAGCTTTCTTT	CSVEARMNTEAFF
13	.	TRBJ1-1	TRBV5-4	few	TGTGCCAGCAGCTTGTCCGTGAACACTGAAGCTTTCTTT	CASSLSVNTEAFF
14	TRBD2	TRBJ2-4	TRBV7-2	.	TGTGCCAGCACCCCCCTGGGAGGGAGCGTCATTCAGTACTTC	CASTPLGGSVIQYF
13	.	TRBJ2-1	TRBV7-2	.	TGTGCCAGCAGCCTCACTGACCGCGGAGAGCAGTTCTTC	CASSLTDRGEQFF
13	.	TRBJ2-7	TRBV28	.	TGTGCCAGCGGTATTTCAAACCCCTACGAGCAGTACTTC	CASGISNPYEQYF